The 28 T cell receptor beta chains given below trace back to one sample, sequenced in a study of identical twins. Each CDR3 protein gets one entry after TCRdb re-called the 5' RACE reads with MiXCR. The data hold about 340,000 distinct CDR3 sequences, with roughly an eighth observed a single time. These same records also appear under a second study, on yellow fever vaccine responses in identical twins.

Sequencing input: CD8+ T cells sorted from blood. These receptors were collected from a young woman in good health.

This clonotype was seen a handful of times. The chain combines TRBV7-6 with TRBJ2-7; no clear D gene. From germline, CDR1 is SGHVS and CDR2 FNYEAQ. The CDR3 sequence is 13 residues long. Trimming stripped 0 bases from V and 5 bases from J, with 8 bases between. The CDR3 loop is CASSLAGIDEQYF. DNA for the CDR3: TGTGCCAGCAGCTTAGCGGGGATTGACGAGCAGTACTTC. Full variable domain (outside the CDR3, taken from reference TRBV7-6 and TRBJ2-7): GAGVSQSPRYKVTKRGQDVALRCDPISGHVSLYWYRQALGQGPEFLTYFNYEAQQDKSGLPNDRFSAERPEGSISTLTIQRTEQRDSAMYRCASSLAGIDEQYFGPGTRLTVT.

V is TRBV3-1 and J is TRBJ2-7, with D unclear. The ends were cut back, 2 bases at V and 5 bases at J, with 7 bases in the middle. Per the germline V gene, CDR1 is LGHDT and CDR2 is YNNKEL (reference sequence). The CDR3 is 12 amino acids. For the CDR3, the DNA is TGTGCCAGCAGCCAATTCCCCCACGAGCAGTACTTC. Residues: CASSQFPHEQYF.

This clonotype was seen a few times. CDR3 sequence (DNA): TGTGCCAGCAGATTAGCGGGAGATTCCTACGAGCAGTACTTC. This gives the protein CASRLAGDSYEQYF. The gene calls are TRBV5-4 and TRBJ2-7; 9 bases map to TRBD2. The junction had 4 bases not matched to a gene; V was cut back by 5 bases and J by 1 base. The length of the CDR3 is 14 residues. The germline gives CDR1 SGHNT, CDR2 YYREEE (reference sequence). The full variable domain, with the rest looked up from reference TRBV5-4 and TRBJ2-7, is ETGVTQSPTHLIKTRGQQVTLRCSSQSGHNTVSWYQQALGQGPQFIFQYYREEENGRGNFPPRFSGLQFPNYSSELNVNALELDDSALYLCASRLAGDSYEQYFGPGTRLTVT.

This clonotype was counted a few times. The chain uses TRBV20-1 and TRBJ2-3; no reliable D call. Trimming removed 3 bases from V and 5 bases from J, with 12 bases in between. The CDR3 sequence is 13 residues long. CDR1 and CDR2 from the germline V gene are DFQATT and SNEGSKA (reference sequence). The CDR3 here is CSASSGYEDTQYF. In nucleotides, the CDR3 is TGCAGTGCTAGTTCCGGGTATGAAGATACGCAGTATTTT.

This clonotype occurred a few times. The chain uses TRBV24-1 and TRBJ2-5, with D perhaps matching TRBD1 (6 bases). The CDR3 covers 12 residues. V was trimmed by 7 bases and J by 7 bases, leaving 12 bases between them. Germline CDR1 and CDR2: KGHDR and SFDVKD. The CDR3 bases are TGTGCCACCAGACAGGGAAGGGGGACCCAGTACTTC. As protein: CATRQGRGTQYF.

This clonotype occurred a few times. The gene calls are TRBV29-1 and TRBJ2-2, with no clear D. V gave up 7 bases and J gave up 8 bases, with 14 bases separating them. The CDR3 sequence is 12 residues long. Germline CDR1 reads SQVTM; CDR2 reads ANQGSEA. CDR3 region: CSGSGDTGELFF. CDR3 in DNA: TGCAGCGGCTCTGGGGATACTGGGGAGCTGTTTTTT.

CDR3 loop: CASSVRGSGRPQNIQYF. The DNA for the CDR3 is TGTGCCAGCAGCGTGCGTGGTAGCGGGAGACCCCAAAACATTCAGTACTTC. The chain links TRBV7-6 to TRBJ2-4, with 9 bases matching TRBD2. This CDR3 spans 17 amino acids. J gave up 5 bases and V 5 bases, and 13 bases lay outside the gene matches. Looked up from germline, CDR1 is SGHVS and CDR2 is FNYEAQ. The variable domain in full, completed from reference TRBV7-6 and TRBJ2-4, reads GAGVSQSPRYKVTKRGQDVALRCDPISGHVSLYWYRQALGQGPEFLTYFNYEAQQDKSGLPNDRFSAERPEGSISTLTIQRTEQRDSAMYRCASSVRGSGRPQNIQYFGAGTRLSVL.

About this clonotype: Given a much more abundant clone one base away, this may be a read error. The chain employs TRBV11-2 and TRBJ2-2; 8 bases line up with TRBD1. The V segment lost 5 bases and the J segment 6 bases; nucleotides outside the gene matches: 14. There are 17 residues in the CDR3. The germline gives CDR1 SGHAT, CDR2 FQNNGV. The CDR3 here is CASSITRGQGASGELFF. CDR3 in DNA: TGTGCCAGCAGCATAACAAGAGGTCAGGGGGCGTCCGGGGAGCTGTTTTTT.

This clonotype has just a few counts. This chain links TRBV5-1 with TRBJ2-7; a possible D gene is TRBD1 (5 bases). This CDR3 region has 13 residues. Trimming removed 1 base from V and 5 bases from J, with 10 bases in between. Per the germline V gene, CDR1 is SGHRS and CDR2 is YFSETQ. In DNA, the CDR3 is TGCGCCAGCAGCTTGCTCAGGGCCCACGAGCAGTACTTC. As protein: CASSLLRAHEQYF.

This rearrangement joins TRBV19 to TRBJ2-3; 12 nucleotides agree with TRBD2. The CDR3 extends over 16 amino acids. CDR1 and CDR2 (germline): LNHDA, SQIVND (reference sequence). V dropped 3 bases and J dropped 4; count of bases not matched to a gene: 5. The CDR3 DNA is TGTGCCAGTAGTATCCGACTAGCGGGAGTGTCAGATACGCAGTATTTT. The encoded protein is CASSIRLAGVSDTQYF.

The rearrangement joins TRBV7-9 to TRBJ2-5; 7 bases match TRBD1. With 5 bases clipped from V and 0 bases from J, the junction kept 3 bases outside the gene matches. The germline V gene encodes CDR1 SEHNR and CDR2 FQNEAQ (reference sequence). This CDR3 contains 14 residues. CDR3 loop: CASSVGTDQETQYF. In nucleotides, the CDR3 is TGTGCCAGCAGCGTAGGGACAGACCAAGAGACCCAGTACTTC.

The sample holds a few counts of this clonotype. The chain carries TRBV24-1 and TRBJ2-1; D might be TRBD1 (6 bases). Germline V gene lookup returns CDR1 KGHDR and CDR2 SFDVKD. The CDR3 runs to 13 residues. V gave up 5 bases and J gave up 8 bases, with 12 bases separating them. The CDR3 sequence: CATSGDIVHEQFF. CDR3 bases: TGTGCCACCAGTGGGGACATCGTCCATGAGCAGTTCTTC.

This clonotype has a handful of counts. In DNA form, the CDR3 reads TGTGCCAGCAGCTTGGTCCTGCAGGGGGTCAATGAGCAGTTCTTC. Protein product: CASSLVLQGVNEQFF. The genes are TRBV5-6 and TRBJ2-1; 7 positions match TRBD1. The CDR3 loop spans 15 amino acids. V was pared by 0 bases and J by 6 bases, with 6 bases of the junction left unmatched. Germline lookup yields CDR1 SGHDT and CDR2 YYEEEE.

This chain joins TRBV29-1 and TRBJ2-2, with TRBD2 identical over 9 bases. The CDR3 loop spans 13 amino acids. J was trimmed by 0 bases and V by 7 bases; bases with no gene match: 0. The germline V gene encodes CDR1 SQVTM and CDR2 ANQGSEA. DNA for the CDR3: TGCAGCGGCGGGGGGGCGAACACCGGGGAGCTGTTTTTT. This sequence encodes CSGGGANTGELFF.

This clonotype was found once. V usage is TRBV7-8 and J usage is TRBJ2-3; D uncertain. The CDR3 has 17 residues. Germline V gene sequence: CDR1 SGHVS, CDR2 FQNEAQ. V was shortened by 5 bases and J by 1 base, with 19 bases between the two germline ends. The CDR3 bases are TGTGCCAGCAGCCTCGAATCGGGTGGGATCGGCACAGATACGCAGTATTTT. It encodes CASSLESGGIGTDTQYF.

Concerning this clonotype: Given a much more abundant clone one base away, this may be a read error. The CDR3 region has the DNA TGTGCCACCAACGCTCACAGGGGGAGAAATTCACCCCTCCACTTT. It translates to CATNAHRGRNSPLHF. This chain links TRBV15 with TRBJ1-6, with TRBD1 identical over 8 bases. Germline CDR1 and CDR2: LNHNV and YYDKDF (reference sequence). The CDR3 runs to 15 residues. After removal of 7 bases from V and 7 bases from J, the junction contained 9 bases not matched to a gene.

This clonotype has a handful of counts. The chain has TRBV7-6 and TRBJ2-6; D gene ambiguous. Trimming removed 1 base from V and 1 base from J, with 17 bases in between. Germline loops: CDR1 SGHVS, CDR2 FNYEAQ. The CDR3 has 19 amino acids. The CDR3 loop reads CASSLENVLRGSGANVLTF. The CDR3 DNA reads TGTGCCAGCAGCTTAGAGAACGTCCTCAGAGGATCTGGGGCCAACGTCCTGACTTTC.

The chain joins TRBV12-5 to TRBJ2-2; 10 bases agree with TRBD1. CDR3 length equals 15 residues. CDR1 and CDR2 (germline): LGHNT, FRNRAP. J gave up 7 bases and V 4 bases, and 6 bases lay outside the gene matches. The CDR3 DNA is TGTGCTAGTGGTTCCGGACAGGGGGGAGGCGGGGAGCTGTTTTTT. It codes for CASGSGQGGGGELFF.

This clonotype was seen a handful of times. The chain uses TRBV11-2 and TRBJ2-5; D might be TRBD1 (6 bases). CDR1 is SGHAT, CDR2 FQNNGV, per germline. Trimming cost V 5 bases and J 5 bases, with 18 bases left between them. This CDR3 is 15 amino acids long. The CDR3 here is CASSLPTGLMETQYF. The CDR3 nucleotides read TGTGCCAGCAGCCTACCAACAGGGCTTATGGAGACCCAGTACTTC.

The CDR3 sequence is CSASQTSAGTDTQYF. The DNA of the CDR3 is TGCAGTGCTAGCCAGACTAGCGCGGGCACAGATACGCAGTATTTT. This chain joins TRBV20-1 and TRBJ2-3; 8 nucleotides match TRBD2. V was pared by 3 bases and J by 1 base, with 6 bases of the junction left unmatched. The V gene's germline CDR1 is DFQATT and CDR2 SNEGSKA (reference sequence). The CDR3 sequence is 15 residues long.

The chain links TRBV7-2 to TRBJ2-2; D is perhaps TRBD1 (7 bases). Germline CDR1 SGHTA, CDR2 FQGNSA. The CDR3 contains 15 residues. V was shortened by 5 bases and J by 5 bases, with 15 bases between the two germline ends. DNA of the CDR3: TGTGCCAGCAGCCTACAGGGGCGGGGTACCGGGGAGCTGTTTTTT. It is translated as CASSLQGRGTGELFF.

In this sample, this clonotype turned up a few times. The chain has TRBV7-9 and TRBJ2-3; D might be TRBD1 or TRBD2, each matching 5 bases. Germline CDR1 reads SEHNR; CDR2 reads FQNEAQ (reference sequence). Between the trimmed V and J ends, which lost 5 bases and 2 bases, there was a span of 17 bases. The CDR3 runs to 16 residues. In DNA form, the CDR3 reads TGTGCCAGCAGCCCGCGCCGGGGCGGCCTCACAGATACGCAGTATTTT. This codes for CASSPRRGGLTDTQYF.

This clonotype appeared a few times. The chain combines TRBV9 with TRBJ2-5, with D tentatively TRBD1 (5 bases). The germline V gene has CDR1 SGDLS and CDR2 YYNGEE. Between the trimmed V and J ends, which lost 1 base and 1 base, there was a span of 11 bases. The CDR3 extends over 15 amino acids. The CDR3 loop is CASSVRRGGQETQYF. Here the CDR3 DNA reads TGTGCCAGCAGCGTAAGAAGGGGTGGCCAAGAGACCCAGTACTTC.

The chain is built from TRBV14 and TRBJ2-7; no definite D call. This CDR3 is 14 amino acids long. The V end was cut by 1 base, the J end by 1 base, with 8 bases between. Germline loops: CDR1 SGHDN, CDR2 FVKESK. The CDR3 nucleotides read TGTGCCAGCAGCCAAGGTACGAGGTCCTACGAGCAGTACGTC. The encoded protein is CASSQGTRSYEQYV.

This clonotype was observed a handful of times. The V gene is TRBV12-3 or TRBV12-4, the J gene TRBJ2-7, with TRBD2 matching 7 bases. CDR3 length equals 17 residues. V dropped 5 bases and J dropped 1; count of bases not matched to a gene: 14. In nucleotides, the CDR3 is TGTGCCAGCAGTAAAGGACTAGAGGGACCGAGGTCCTACGAGCAGTACTTC. This encodes CASSKGLEGPRSYEQYF.

V is TRBV10-3 and J is TRBJ2-7, with D maybe TRBD1 (6 bases). Trimming removed 9 bases at V and 5 bases at J, with 11 bases between. Per the germline V gene, CDR1 is ENHRY and CDR2 is SYGVKD. The CDR3 has 11 residues. The CDR3 is CAIGSGDEQYF. For the CDR3, the DNA is TGTGCCATAGGTTCAGGGGACGAGCAGTACTTC.

This clonotype appeared a few times. This chain joins TRBV3-1 and TRBJ2-1, with TRBD1 matching over 10 bases. This CDR3 spans 14 amino acids. CDR1 is LGHDT, CDR2 YNNKEL, per germline (reference sequence). V shed 5 bases and J 12 bases; nucleotides not matched to a gene: 10. In DNA, the CDR3 is TGTGCCAGCAGCTCCCGGGACAGGGGACTCTGGCAGTTCTTC. Protein sequence: CASSSRDRGLWQFF.

Only a few counts were recorded for this clonotype. This chain uses TRBV28 with TRBJ2-1, with D possibly TRBD1 on 5 matching bases. The V gene lost 5 bases and the J gene lost 4 bases, with 15 bases spanning the gap. CDR1 and CDR2 from the germline V gene are MDHEN and SYDVKM. This CDR3 has 15 amino acids. The CDR3 sequence is CASSPTIGDYNEQFF. CDR3 nucleotide sequence: TGTGCCAGCAGTCCCACAATAGGGGATTACAATGAGCAGTTCTTC.